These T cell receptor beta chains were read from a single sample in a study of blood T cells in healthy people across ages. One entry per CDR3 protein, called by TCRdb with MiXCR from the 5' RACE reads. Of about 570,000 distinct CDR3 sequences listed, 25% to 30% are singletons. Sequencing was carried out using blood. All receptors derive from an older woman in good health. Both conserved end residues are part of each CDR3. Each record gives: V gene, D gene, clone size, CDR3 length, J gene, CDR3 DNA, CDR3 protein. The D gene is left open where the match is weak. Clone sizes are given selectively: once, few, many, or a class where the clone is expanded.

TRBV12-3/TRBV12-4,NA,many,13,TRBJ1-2,TGTGCCAGCAGCTTAGGAGGAGACTATGGCTACACCTTC,CASSLGGDYGYTF
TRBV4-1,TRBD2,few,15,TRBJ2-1,TGCGCCAGCAGCCAAAGCGGGGGGAAGTACAATGAGCAGTTCTTC,CASSQSGGKYNEQFF
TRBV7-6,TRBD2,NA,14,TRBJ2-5,TGTGCCCGATTGAGCGGGGGGGGTCAAGAGACCCAGTACTTC,CARLSGGGQETQYF
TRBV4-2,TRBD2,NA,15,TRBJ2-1,TGTGCCAGCAGCCCTAGCGGGGGGGATTGGAATGAGCAGTTCTTC,CASSPSGGDWNEQFF
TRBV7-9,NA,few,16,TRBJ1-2,TGTGCCAGCAGCGCCGGGCGAGTCAGGGAGGGCTATGGCTACACCTTC,CASSAGRVREGYGYTF
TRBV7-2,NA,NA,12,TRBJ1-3,TGTGCCAGCAGCAATGACCGAAACACCATATATTTT,CASSNDRNTIYF
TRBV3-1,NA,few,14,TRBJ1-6,TGTGCCAGCAGCCAAAGGGCTGGTAATTCACCCCTCCACTTT,CASSQRAGNSPLHF
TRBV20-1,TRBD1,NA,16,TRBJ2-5,TGCAGTGCCTCGCACCCTGGACAGGGGGTAGATGAGACCCAGTACTTC,CSASHPGQGVDETQYF
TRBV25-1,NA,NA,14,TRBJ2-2,TGTGCCAGCAGTGACGAGAATGGGTCCGGGGAGCTGTTTTTT,CASSDENGSGELFF
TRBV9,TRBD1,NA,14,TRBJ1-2,TGTGCCAGCAGCCTCATATCCGGGACAGATGGCTACACCTTC,CASSLISGTDGYTF
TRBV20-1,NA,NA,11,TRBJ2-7,TGCAGTGCTGCCCACTCCTACGAGCAGTACTTC,CSAAHSYEQYF
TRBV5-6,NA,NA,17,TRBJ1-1,TGTGCCAGCAGCCCCTTATGGGGGGGCAAAGGGAACACTGAAGCTTTCTTT,CASSPLWGGKGNTEAFF
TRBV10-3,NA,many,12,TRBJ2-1,TGTGCCATCAGCGGGGGTAGTAATGAGCAGTTCTTC,CAISGGSNEQFF
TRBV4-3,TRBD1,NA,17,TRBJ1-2,TGCGCCAGCAGCCAAGAAAAGGGACAGGGCAAGATCTATGGCTACACCTTC,CASSQEKGQGKIYGYTF
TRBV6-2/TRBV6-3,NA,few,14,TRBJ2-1,TGTGCCAGCAGTTACTTAAACAGGGTGAATGAGCAGTTCTTC,CASSYLNRVNEQFF
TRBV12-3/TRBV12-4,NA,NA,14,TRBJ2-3,TGTGCCAGCCAAAAAGGGGGGACCACAGATACGCAGTATTTT,CASQKGGTTDTQYF
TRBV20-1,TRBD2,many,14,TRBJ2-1,TGCAGTGCAAAGCGGGGGCCCCTCCAAAATGAGCAGTTCTTC,CSAKRGPLQNEQFF
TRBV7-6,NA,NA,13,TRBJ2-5,TGTGCCAGCAGCTTACAGGGGACCAAGACCCAGTACTTC,CASSLQGTKTQYF
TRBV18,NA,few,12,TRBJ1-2,TGTGCCAGCTCACCGGCCGCCGATGGCTACACCTTC,CASSPAADGYTF
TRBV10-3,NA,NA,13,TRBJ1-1,TGTGCCATCAGCAGAGGGGAGGGCACTGAAGCTTTCTTT,CAISRGEGTEAFF
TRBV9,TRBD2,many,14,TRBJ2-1,TGTGCCAGCAGCCCCTCACCTAGCGGGGAGCAAAGGTTCTTC,CASSPSPSGEQRFF
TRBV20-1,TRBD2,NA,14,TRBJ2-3,TGCAGTGCATCCAGCGGGGGGGCCAAGGATACGCAGTATTTT,CSASSGGAKDTQYF
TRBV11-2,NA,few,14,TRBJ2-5,TGTACCAGCAGCCCTGGCGGACTTCAAGAGACCCAGTACTTC,CTSSPGGLQETQYF
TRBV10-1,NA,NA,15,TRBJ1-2,TGCGCCAGCAGTGAGTCGACGGTAGCTAACTATGGCTACACCTTC,CASSESTVANYGYTF
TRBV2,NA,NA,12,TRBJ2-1,TGTGCCAGCAGATCAGCGGTGAATGAGCAGTTCTTC,CASRSAVNEQFF
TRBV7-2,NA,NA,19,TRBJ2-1,TGTGCCAGCAGCTTAGGGGTTACTAGTTCTTCCCCCCATGGCGATGAGCAGTTCTTC,CASSLGVTSSSPHGDEQFF
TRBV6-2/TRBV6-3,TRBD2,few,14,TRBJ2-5,TGTGCCAGCAGTGACCCCGGGACTAGCGGGTCCCAGTACTTC,CASSDPGTSGSQYF
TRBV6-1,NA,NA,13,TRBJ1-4,TGTGCCAGCAGTGAACATGTTAATGAAAAACTGTTTTTT,CASSEHVNEKLFF
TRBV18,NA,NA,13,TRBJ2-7,TGTGCCAGCTCACCGGAATTGAGGGGCGAGCAGTACTTC,CASSPELRGEQYF
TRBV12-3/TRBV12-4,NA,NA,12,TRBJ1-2,TGTGCCAGCAGTTTTGAGAGCTATGGCTACACCTTC,CASSFESYGYTF
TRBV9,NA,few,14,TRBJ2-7,TGTGCCAGCAGCCCCGTTGAACAGTCTTACGAGCAGTACTTC,CASSPVEQSYEQYF
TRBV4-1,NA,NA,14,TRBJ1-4,TGCGCCAGCAGCCAAGAATCTGGTCTTGAAAAACTGTTTTTT,CASSQESGLEKLFF
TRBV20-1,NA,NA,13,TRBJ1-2,TGCAGTGCTAGAGATAACGAGAACTATGGCTACACCTTC,CSARDNENYGYTF
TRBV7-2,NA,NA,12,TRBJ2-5,TGTGCCAGCAGCTCGGGTTTGGGGACCCAGTACTTC,CASSSGLGTQYF
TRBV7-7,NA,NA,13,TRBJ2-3,TGTGCCAGCAGCTTGACAGGTCTGGGTACGCAGTATTTT,CASSLTGLGTQYF
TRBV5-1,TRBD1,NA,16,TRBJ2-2,TGCGCCAGCAGCTCGGGACAGCGCCTCAACACCGGGGAGCTGTTTTTT,CASSSGQRLNTGELFF
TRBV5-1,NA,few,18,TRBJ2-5,TGCGCCAGCAGCTTGTCCCGTGACAGGGAGGTTTCATCAGAGACCCAGTACTTC,CASSLSRDREVSSETQYF